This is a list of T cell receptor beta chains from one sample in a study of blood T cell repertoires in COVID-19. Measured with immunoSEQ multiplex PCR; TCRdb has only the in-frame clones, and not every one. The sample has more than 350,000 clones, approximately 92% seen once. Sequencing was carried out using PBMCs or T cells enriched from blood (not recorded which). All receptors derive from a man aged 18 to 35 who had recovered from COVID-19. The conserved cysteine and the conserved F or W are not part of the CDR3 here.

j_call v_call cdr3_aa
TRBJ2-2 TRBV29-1 SATRSSGELF
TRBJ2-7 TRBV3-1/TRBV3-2 ASSQVGPVAGEQY
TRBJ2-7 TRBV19 ASSSGLASPREQY
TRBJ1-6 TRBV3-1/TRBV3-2 ASTMTGANSPLH
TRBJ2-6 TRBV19 ASSIGGSSSGANVLT
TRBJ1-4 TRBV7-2 ASSLGGQGGEKLF
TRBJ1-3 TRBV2 ASSQQGLAGNTIY
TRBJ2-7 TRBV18 ASSPVGRGTYEQY
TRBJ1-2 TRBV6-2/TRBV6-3 ASSSDSPYFYGYT
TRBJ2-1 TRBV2 ASTRRGNEQF
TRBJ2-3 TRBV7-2 ASSFSGGVSDTQY
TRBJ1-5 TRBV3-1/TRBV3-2 ASSPTATSNQPQH
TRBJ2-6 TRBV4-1 ASSQDQGADGANVLT
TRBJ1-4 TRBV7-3 ASSSTGALGEKLF
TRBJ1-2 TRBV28 ASSLTPTPRGYT
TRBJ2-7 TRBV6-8 ASSQRTGPYEQY
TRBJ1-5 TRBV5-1 ASSLASQGNQPQH
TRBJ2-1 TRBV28 ASTGGSVGNEQF
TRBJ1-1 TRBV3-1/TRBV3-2 ASSQEGRGVSEAF
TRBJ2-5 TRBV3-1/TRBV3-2 ASSQDVRDGGQETQY
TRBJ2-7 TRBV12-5 ASGLVRDEQY
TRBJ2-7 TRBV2 ASSDRVGQY
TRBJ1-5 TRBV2 ASSDRGLRQPQH
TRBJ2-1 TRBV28 ASSSPGTSGMEQF
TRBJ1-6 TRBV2 ASSEGWDSRNSPLH
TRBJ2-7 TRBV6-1 ASSDRVKYEQY
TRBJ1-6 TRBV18 ASSPAGRSSPLH
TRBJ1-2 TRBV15 ATSRGGQGYVGT
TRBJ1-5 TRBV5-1 ASSFTGAEGQPQH
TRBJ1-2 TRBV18 ASSPPSVQGSYGYT
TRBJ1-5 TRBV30 AWSASGGNQPQH
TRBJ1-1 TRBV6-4 ASRGQGQNTEAF
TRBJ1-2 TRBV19 ASSTSGTVYGYT
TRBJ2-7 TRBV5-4 ASSPGGSTSTYEQY
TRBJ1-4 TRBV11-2 ASSLPGAGEKLF
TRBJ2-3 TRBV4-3 ASSQDGRAGGDTQY
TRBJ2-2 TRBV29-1 SVMAGTGWVRNTGELF
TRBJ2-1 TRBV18 ASSPRDLISSNEQF
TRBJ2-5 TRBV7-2 ASSWGPSAQETQY
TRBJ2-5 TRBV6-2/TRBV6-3 ASSYSPTSGQETQY
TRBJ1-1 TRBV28 ASSLWSVMNTEAF
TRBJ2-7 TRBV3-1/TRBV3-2 ASSQEKRRDVYEQY
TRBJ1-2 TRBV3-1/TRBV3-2 ASSSDRTGSGYT
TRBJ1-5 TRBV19 ASSGRQGTLGQPQH
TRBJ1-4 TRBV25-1 ASSAHLTGSTEKLF
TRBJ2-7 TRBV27 ASSDLGPRGSYEQY
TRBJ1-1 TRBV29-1 SVELQGGAAF
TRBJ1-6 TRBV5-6 ASSRQGANNSPLH